The clone carrying this T cell receptor (beta chain) was seen a handful of times. The target antigen is unknown. This sample stems from a study of spatial heterogeneity in lung cancer. Findings and caveats of the study: In blood, ubiquitous expanded tumor TCRs appeared more at resection than follow-up.

This sample's time point: sample taken at primary tumor resection. Tumor, nontumor lung or frozen PBMC supplied whole RNA, sequenced without sorting. TCRdb passed the 5' RACE reads through MiXCR, listing each CDR3 protein once. The sample has roughly 39,000 distinct CDR3 sequences, under 7% seen once. The source is a male donor with early-stage non-small cell lung cancer. This specimen consisted of PBMCs, obtained at surgery.

The DNA of the CDR3 is TGTGCCAGCAGTCCCCAGCGGGGGGCCTCTGTTACGCAGTATTTT. Residues: CASSPQRGASVTQYF. The chain couples TRBV28 to TRBJ2-3, with 9 bases lining up with TRBD2. CDR3 length: 15 amino acids. Germline loops: CDR1 MDHEN, CDR2 SYDVKM. The junction had 11 bases not matched to a gene; V was cut back by 5 bases and J by 8 bases. The entire variable domain, with the rest obtained from reference TRBV28 and TRBJ2-3, is as follows: DVKVTQSSRYLVKRTGEKVFLECVQDMDHENMFWYRQDPGLGLRLIYFSYDVKMKEKGDIPEGYSVSREKKERFSLILESASTNQTSMYLCASSPQRGASVTQYFGPGTRLTVL.